This TCR beta chain was recorded in a study of beta chain features in type 1 diabetes. Looking at the study overall: Regarding age, gender and cell yields, patients proved similar to healthy donors.

Study-level results: In type 1 diabetes patients, VDJ junctions had fewer insertions; deletions at these junctions were more frequent. Any role of HLA type in TCRB rearrangement remained unresolved here. Sampled from patients, naive, central memory and Treg TCRB repertoires appeared more similar than those sampled from healthy donors.

Germline V gene lookup returns CDR1 SGHTA and CDR2 FQGTGA. The V and J ends lost 1 base and 0 bases respectively, with 5 bases between them. The CDR3 loop spans 14 amino acids. Expressed TCRB transcripts got sequenced, as all isolated RNA was reverse transcribed. The data were produced by immunoSEQ multiplex PCR, yet TCRdb's version contains in-frame clones alone and is incomplete. The table lists 860,000 or so clones, 17% of them singletons. This clone turned up a few times. Its antigen is unknown. The J gene is TRBJ2-3, the V gene TRBV7-3; the D is unclear. The TCR sequence derives from a woman aged 18-35 years in good health. The source material was naive CD4+ T cells from blood. The CDR3 region is CASSLMPSTDTQYF. The DNA of the CDR3 is TGTGCCAGCAGCTTAATGCCTAGCACAGATACGCAGTATTTT.